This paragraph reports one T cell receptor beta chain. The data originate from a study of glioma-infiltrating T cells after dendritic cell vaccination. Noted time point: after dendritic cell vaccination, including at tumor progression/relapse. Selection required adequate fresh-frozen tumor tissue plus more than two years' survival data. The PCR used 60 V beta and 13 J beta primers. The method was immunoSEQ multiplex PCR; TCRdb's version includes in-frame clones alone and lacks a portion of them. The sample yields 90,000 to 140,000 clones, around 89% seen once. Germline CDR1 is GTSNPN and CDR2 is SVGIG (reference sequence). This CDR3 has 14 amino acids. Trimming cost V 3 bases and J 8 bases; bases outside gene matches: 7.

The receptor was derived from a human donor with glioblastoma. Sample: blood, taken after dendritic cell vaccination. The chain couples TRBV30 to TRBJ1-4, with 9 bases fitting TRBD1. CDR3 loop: CAWSRGQGWEKLFF. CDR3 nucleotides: TGTGCCTGGAGCCGAGGACAGGGGTGGGAAAAACTGTTTTTT. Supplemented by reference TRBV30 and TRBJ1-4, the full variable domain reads SQTIHQWPATLVQPVGSPLSLECTVEGTSNPNLYWYRQAAGRGLQLLFYSVGIGQISSEVPQNLSASRPQDRQFILSSKKLLLSDSGFYLCAWSRGQGWEKLFFGSGTQLSVL.